Presented here are 29 T cell receptor beta chains from one specimen sequenced in a study of blood T cell repertoires in COVID-19. Assay: immunoSEQ multiplex PCR; the TCRdb copy retains only in-frame clones and omits some. Among 100,000 to 150,000 clones listed, about 74% were seen once. The sequenced sample was peripheral blood. The receptors originated from a man older than 75 with COVID-19, enrolled during active disease.

The chain joins TRBV2 to TRBJ2-7; perhaps TRBD1 as D (7 bases). V was cut by 6 bases and J by 3 bases, with 18 bases left in between. Germline V gene sequence: CDR1 SNHLY, CDR2 FYNNEI. The CDR3 totals 15 residues. CDR3 region: CASSPTGGQLYEQYF. The CDR3 DNA sequence: TGTGCCAGCAGCCCTACCGGGGGACAGCTCTACGAGCAGTACTTC.

This clone was counted a few times. V usage is TRBV3-1 (or the pseudogene TRBV3-2) and J usage is TRBJ2-3, with D possibly being TRBD2 (5 bases). The V gene's germline CDR1 is LGHDT and CDR2 YNNKEL (reference sequence). V lost 4 bases, J lost 6 bases, and 14 bases lay in between. The CDR3 spans 14 residues. The CDR3 DNA reads as TGTGCCAGCAGCCCCTCCTTCCCGGGGGATACGCAGTATTTT. It specifies CASSPSFPGDTQYF.

The chain joins TRBV23-1 to TRBJ2-1; 12 bases map to TRBD2. TRBV23-1 is known as an ORF, though its function is uncertain. The CDR3 length is 16 residues. With 2 bases clipped from V and 7 bases from J, the junction kept 6 bases outside the gene matches. This chain's CDR3 is CASSQQLAGGLNEQFF. The CDR3 DNA reads TGCGCCAGCAGTCAACAACTAGCGGGAGGTTTGAATGAGCAGTTCTTC.

This sequence joins TRBV4-1 and TRBJ1-5; TRBD1 aligns across 8 bases. V shed 0 bases and J 7 bases; nucleotides not matched to a gene: 11. This CDR3 is 17 amino acids long. The V gene's germline CDR1 is MGHRA and CDR2 YSYEKL. CDR3 DNA sequence: TGCGCCAGCAGCCAAGATCCTTCCGGACAGGGTTGGCAGCCCCAGCATTTT. Residues: CASSQDPSGQGWQPQHF.

Only a few counts were recorded for this clone. The chain combines TRBV5-1 with TRBJ2-7; TRBD2 matches at 8 bases. J was trimmed by 0 bases and V by 5 bases; bases with no gene match: 16. The CDR3 is 18 amino acids. Germline CDR1 is SGHRS and CDR2 is YFSETQ. The CDR3 DNA reads as TGCGCCAGCAGTTTTCAAGCGGGAGAAGGGTTACTCTCCTACGAGCAGTACTTC. This encodes CASSFQAGEGLLSYEQYF.

The rearrangement uses TRBV7-9 and TRBJ1-2; D is ambiguous. Trimming removed 1 base from V and 4 bases from J, with 10 bases in between. CDR1 is SEHNR and CDR2 is FQNEAQ in the germline V gene (reference sequence). The CDR3 runs 14 residues. The CDR3 region is CASSLVGATYGYTF. CDR3 nucleotides: TGTGCCAGCAGCTTAGTTGGAGCTACCTATGGCTACACCTTC.

The CDR3 nucleotides read TGTGCCAGCAGTTTCCGCCCAGGGGTAACCGGGGAGCTGTTTTTT. This sequence encodes CASSFRPGVTGELFF. J is TRBJ2-2 and V is TRBV6-5; a weak D match, TRBD1 (6 bases). Trimming took off 4 bases at V and 5 bases at J, with 14 bases between the two ends. Germline lookup yields CDR1 MNHEY and CDR2 SVGAGI. The CDR3 is made up of 15 amino acids.

This clone has a handful of counts. The V call is TRBV5-6, the J call TRBJ2-7, with 7 nucleotides matching TRBD1. From germline, CDR1 is SGHDT and CDR2 YYEEEE. Trimming removed 1 base from V and 4 bases from J; junction bases left unmatched: 8. The CDR3 covers 15 residues. The DNA for the CDR3 is TGTGCCAGCAGCTTGAGGGGGCTAGGCTCATACGAGCAGTACTTC. As protein: CASSLRGLGSYEQYF.

The rearrangement uses TRBV6-5 and TRBJ2-2, with D possibly matching TRBD2 (5 bases). This CDR3 contains 13 residues. The V end was cut by 6 bases, the J end by 1 base, with 6 bases between. Looked up from germline, CDR1 is MNHEY and CDR2 is SVGAGI. The CDR3 sequence is CASSGLNTGELFF. The CDR3 DNA sequence: TGTGCCAGCAGCGGACTGAACACCGGGGAGCTGTTTTTT.

The V call is TRBV2, the J call TRBJ1-1; TRBD1 matches at 8 bases. The trim removed 7 bases at V and 5 bases at J, leaving 3 bases unmatched. This CDR3 has 12 amino acids. Germline V gives CDR1 SNHLY, CDR2 FYNNEI. This chain's CDR3 is CASNRGRTEAFF. Written as DNA, the CDR3 is TGTGCCAGCAACAGGGGGAGGACTGAAGCTTTCTTT.

The J gene is TRBJ1-1, the V gene TRBV6-6; D is unresolved. Germline V gives CDR1 MNHNY, CDR2 SVGAGI (reference sequence). V lost 2 bases, J lost 3 bases, and 10 bases lay in between. This CDR3 comprises 14 residues. CDR3 bases: TGTGCCAGCAGTTACGGGCAGTGGGACACTGAAGCTTTCTTT. Translation: CASSYGQWDTEAFF.

The chain carries TRBV18 and TRBJ2-5; TRBD1 aligns across 10 bases. Germline V gene lookup returns CDR1 KGHSH and CDR2 LQKENI. V trimming: 6 bases; J trimming: 5 bases; junction bases outside the gene matches: 6. The CDR3 is made up of 14 amino acids. The CDR3 DNA sequence: TGTGCCAGCTCCCCCGGGACAGGGGAGGAGACCCAGTACTTC. Translating gives CASSPGTGEETQYF.

The chain links TRBV7-9 to TRBJ2-3; 11 nucleotides agree with TRBD1. The CDR3 loop spans 14 amino acids. Germline assignment: CDR1 SEHNR and CDR2 FQNEAQ (reference sequence). J lost 7 bases, V lost 5 bases, and 5 bases had no gene match. The CDR3 nucleotides read TGTGCCAGCAGCCGGACAGGGGGCGCGAATACGCAGTATTTT. It is translated as CASSRTGGANTQYF.

In regard to this clone: The junction and the germline gene differ at one end; a read error may be behind it. This chain uses TRBV7-7 with TRBJ2-7, with TRBD1 matching 8 bases. Germline CDR1 reads SSHAT; CDR2 reads FNYEAQ (reference sequence). The CDR3 loop spans 14 amino acids. CDR3 residues: CASSSGTGPYEQYF. As DNA, the CDR3 is TGTGCTAGCAGCTCCGGGACAGGCCCCTACGAGCAGTACTTC.

In this sample, this clone turned up a few times. The genes are TRBV2 and TRBJ1-1; D uncertain. The CDR3 has 13 amino acids. Germline V gives CDR1 SNHLY, CDR2 FYNNEI. V was cut by 2 bases and J by 1 base, with 5 bases left in between. CDR3 residues: CASSEQKNTEAFF. The CDR3 bases are TGTGCCAGCAGTGAACAGAAGAACACTGAAGCTTTCTTT. Full variable domain (missing parts from reference TRBV2 and TRBJ1-1): EPEVTQTPSHQVTQMGQEVILRCVPISNHLYFYWYRQILGQKVEFLVSFYNNEISEKSEIFDDQFSVERPDGSNFTLKIRSTKLEDSAMYFCASSEQKNTEAFFGQGTRLTVV.

This clone has a handful of counts. This sequence joins TRBV11-3 and TRBJ2-2, with TRBD2 as a possible D gene (6 bases). Germline-derived CDR1 and CDR2 are SGHNT and YENEEA. V was trimmed by 5 bases and J by 1 base, leaving 11 bases between them. The CDR3 spans 15 residues. The DNA of the CDR3 is TGTGCCAGCAGCCCTAAGCGGGTGAACACCGGGGAGCTGTTTTTT. The encoded protein is CASSPKRVNTGELFF.

The CDR3 reads CASSLRLAGVLHEQFF. CDR3 DNA sequence: TGTGCCAGTAGTCTGCGACTAGCGGGAGTATTACATGAGCAGTTCTTC. The chain combines TRBV19 with TRBJ2-1; 12 positions agree with TRBD2. This CDR3 comprises 16 residues. V was clipped by 5 bases and J by 8 bases; unmatched bases: 10. Looked up from germline, CDR1 is LNHDA and CDR2 is SQIVND (reference sequence). Looking up the rest from reference TRBV19 and TRBJ2-1 gives the full variable domain: DGGITQSPKYLFRKEGQNVTLSCEQNLNHDAMYWYRQDPGQGLRLIYYSQIVNDFQKGDIAEGYSVSREKKESFPLTVTSAQKNPTAFYLCASSLRLAGVLHEQFFGPGTRLTVL.

V is TRBV18 and J is TRBJ1-2, with a weak D call TRBD1 (6 bases). Germline CDR1 KGHSH, CDR2 LQKENI. CDR3 size: 15 residues. Trimming took off 6 bases at V and 0 bases at J, with 14 bases between the two ends. The CDR3 coding sequence is TGTGCCAGCTCCCCGGCGGCAGGGGCTAACTATGGCTACACCTTC. It yields the protein CASSPAAGANYGYTF.

The chain has TRBV28 and TRBJ1-2, with D possibly being TRBD1 (5 bases). Germline V gene lookup returns CDR1 MDHEN and CDR2 SYDVKM. The CDR3 contains 16 residues. Trimming removed 0 bases at V and 0 bases at J, with 11 bases between. The CDR3 reads CASSLWTGVSNYGYTF. The CDR3 coding sequence is TGTGCCAGCAGTTTATGGACGGGGGTTTCTAACTATGGCTACACCTTC.

This chain connects TRBV9 to TRBJ2-2; 7 nucleotides match TRBD2. From germline, CDR1 is SGDLS and CDR2 YYNGEE. Trimming at V came to 0 bases and at J to 0 bases, leaving 8 bases not matched to a gene. The CDR3 totals 18 residues. CDR3 residues: CASSVEWGGSPNTGELFF. CDR3 nucleotides: TGTGCCAGCAGCGTAGAGTGGGGGGGGTCCCCGAACACCGGGGAGCTGTTTTTT.

V is TRBV5-4 and J is TRBJ1-6; D gene uncertain. V shed 3 bases and J shed 9 bases, with 10 bases lying between them. Germline CDR1 is SGHNT and CDR2 is YYREEE (reference sequence). The CDR3 contains 13 residues. The CDR3 region has the DNA TGTGCCAGCAGCTCCTCTCAGTTTTCACCCCTCCACTTT. This sequence encodes CASSSSQFSPLHF.

Written as DNA, the CDR3 is TGTGCCAGCAGCTTAATAGCCTGGGCTGGACTGGGAGAGCAGTTCTTC. Protein sequence: CASSLIAWAGLGEQFF. The genes are TRBV11-2 and TRBJ2-1; a weak D match, TRBD2 (5 bases). The CDR3 spans 16 residues. Germline lookup yields CDR1 SGHAT and CDR2 FQNNGV. V lost 2 bases, J lost 10 bases, and 21 bases lay in between.

The chain joins TRBV29-1 to TRBJ2-7; D perhaps matches TRBD2 (5 bases). The germline V and J ends were trimmed by 0 bases and 3 bases, with 9 bases remaining between them. This CDR3 is 13 amino acids long. Germline V gives CDR1 SQVTM, CDR2 ANQGSEA. CDR3 nucleotides: TGCAGCGTTGAAGATGGGGAGAACTACGAGCAGTACTTC. Encoded protein: CSVEDGENYEQYF.

This clone came up a few times. The rearrangement links TRBV4-2 to TRBJ2-1, with 11 nucleotides matching TRBD2. The CDR3 is 15 residues long. Trimming cost V 5 bases and J 10 bases; bases outside gene matches: 10. Germline CDR1 is LGHNA and CDR2 is YNFKEQ. For the CDR3, the DNA is TGTGCCAGCAGCGCCCTACTAGCGGGAGATGGGGAGCAGTTCTTC. This gives the protein CASSALLAGDGEQFF.

The chain couples TRBV5-1 to TRBJ1-2; 9 nucleotides line up with TRBD1. V lost 4 bases and J lost 6; bases outside the gene matches: 4. CDR3 length: 13 residues. Germline V gives CDR1 SGHRS, CDR2 YFSETQ. The CDR3 nucleotides are TGCGCCAGCAGCGAGGGACAGGGTGATGGCTACACCTTC. This codes for CASSEGQGDGYTF.

The chain links TRBV7-3 to TRBJ2-1; 7 bases fit TRBD2. Looked up from germline, CDR1 is SGHTA and CDR2 is FQGTGA. The ends lost 5 bases at V and 9 bases at J; junction bases unmatched: 13. The CDR3 runs to 15 residues. This CDR3 is CASSLLSGGRGEQFF. CDR3 in DNA: TGTGCCAGCAGCCTGCTTTCTGGCGGGAGAGGTGAGCAGTTCTTC.

Concerning this clone: Since the CDR3 does not end with the conserved phenylalanine or tryptophan, this likely comes from a read error. The DNA is left out, because the CDR3 cannot be placed on it with certainty; the CDR3 is given as TCRdb lists it. J is TRBJ1-4 and V is TRBV21-1; the table's D call TRBD1 went unverified against the DNA. TRBV21-1 is a pseudogene. The CDR3 contains 11 residues when both ends are counted. CDR3 in amino acids: CASSSGDRVCV.

The rearrangement uses TRBV5-1 and TRBJ1-1; 7 bases match TRBD1. CDR1 is SGHRS and CDR2 is YFSETQ in the germline V gene. V lost 2 bases and J lost 10; bases outside the gene matches: 8. The CDR3 loop spans 13 amino acids. CDR3 sequence reads: CASSFQGQAVAFF. CDR3 DNA: TGCGCCAGCAGCTTCCAAGGACAGGCAGTAGCTTTCTTT.

V and J are TRBV5-4 and TRBJ2-7; 7 bases are a match to TRBD1. Germline CDR1 is SGHNT and CDR2 is YYREEE (reference sequence). The V gene end was trimmed by 1 base and the J gene end by 3 bases; junction bases not matched to a gene: 4. The CDR3 length is 14 residues. For the CDR3, the DNA is TGTGCCAGCAGCTTGACGGGACAGTTCTACGAGCAGTACTTC. It specifies CASSLTGQFYEQYF.